Presented here are 28 T cell receptor beta chains from one specimen sequenced in a study of blood T cell repertoires in COVID-19. Clones were read by immunoSEQ multiplex PCR, and TCRdb kept only the in-frame ones, dropping some. The table includes about 350,000 clones, approximately 84% detected once. The sequenced sample consisted of PBMCs or T cells enriched from blood (not recorded which). The receptors stem from a woman in her 30s who had recovered from COVID-19.

The chain links TRBV19 to TRBJ1-5; no firm D call. CDR3 size: 13 residues. The V end was cut by 6 bases, the J end by 6 bases, with 12 bases between. Germline V gene data show CDR1 as LNHDA and CDR2 as SQIVND (reference sequence). CDR3 sequence reads: CASRIGSSQPQHF. The CDR3 DNA reads TGTGCCAGTAGAATCGGGAGTTCTCAGCCCCAGCATTTT.

This clone was counted once. V gene TRBV27 combines with J gene TRBJ2-7; 7 bases map to TRBD1. With 6 bases clipped from V and 6 bases from J, the junction kept 2 bases outside the gene matches. This CDR3 spans 11 amino acids. The germline CDR1 and CDR2 sequences are MNHEY and SMNVEV (reference sequence). The CDR3 protein is CASSRDSEQYF. CDR3 coding DNA: TGTGCCAGCAGCCGGGACAGCGAGCAGTACTTC.

The gene calls are TRBV7-3 and TRBJ2-5; D perhaps matches TRBD2 (5 bases). The ends were cut back, 5 bases at V and 4 bases at J, with 14 bases in the middle. This CDR3 has 14 amino acids. Per germline, CDR1 SGHTA and CDR2 FQGTGA. CDR3 protein: CASSPGSPGETQYF. DNA for the CDR3: TGTGCCAGCAGCCCGGGGAGTCCCGGAGAGACCCAGTACTTC.

The gene calls are TRBV9 and TRBJ1-1; D unclear. The CDR3 is made up of 13 amino acids. Germline loops: CDR1 SGDLS, CDR2 YYNGEE. V was trimmed by 0 bases and J by 1 base, leaving 4 bases between them. The CDR3 sequence: CASSVVQNTEAFF. Here the CDR3 DNA reads TGTGCCAGCAGCGTAGTCCAGAACACTGAAGCTTTCTTT.

A few counts support this clone. The V gene is TRBV6-2 or TRBV6-3, the J gene TRBJ1-1, with 7 bases fitting TRBD1. CDR3 size: 14 residues. The V gene's germline CDR1 is MNHEY and CDR2 SVGEGT. Germline trimming cut 4 bases from V and 1 base from J; bases unmatched to any gene: 3. CDR3 coding DNA: TGTGCCAGCAGTTCAGGACAGGCGAACACTGAAGCTTTCTTT. This codes for CASSSGQANTEAFF.

The chain combines TRBV6-5 with TRBJ2-7, with D possibly being TRBD1 (5 bases). Trimming removed 4 bases from V and 3 bases from J, with 13 bases in between. This CDR3 has 14 residues. Germline values: CDR1 MNHEY, CDR2 SVGAGI. The CDR3 reads CASSSLSQDYEQYF. In DNA, the CDR3 is TGTGCCAGCAGTTCCCTGTCACAGGACTACGAGCAGTACTTC.

This clone was seen a handful of times. The V gene is TRBV28, the J gene TRBJ2-7, with 9 nucleotides matching TRBD2. V was pared by 4 bases and J by 4 bases, with 8 bases of the junction left unmatched. Germline CDR1 MDHEN, CDR2 SYDVKM. The length of the CDR3 is 15 residues. The CDR3 DNA sequence: TGTGCCAGCAGTTACTGGCGGGAGGGGGATTACGAGCAGTACTTC. Its translation is CASSYWREGDYEQYF.

Comments on this clone: The identical CDR3 is also encoded by other nucleotide sequences in the sample. The J gene is TRBJ1-5, the V gene TRBV30; D is undetermined. V shed 0 bases and J shed 2 bases, with 5 bases lying between them. The germline V gene has CDR1 GTSNPN and CDR2 SVGIG (reference sequence). This CDR3 is 13 amino acids long. The CDR3: CAWSVTGNQPQHF. The CDR3 nucleotides are TGTGCCTGGAGTGTCACAGGCAATCAGCCCCAGCATTTT.

This chain links TRBV28 with TRBJ2-7; 7 nucleotides match TRBD1. After removal of 6 bases from V and 2 bases from J, the junction contained 4 bases not matched to a gene. There are 13 residues in the CDR3. Germline CDR1 is MDHEN and CDR2 is SYDVKM. The CDR3 sequence: CASRSGQTYEQYF. As DNA, the CDR3 is TGTGCCAGCAGATCGGGACAGACCTACGAGCAGTACTTC. Using reference TRBV28 and TRBJ2-7 for the parts outside the CDR3, the full variable domain is DVKVTQSSRYLVKRTGEKVFLECVQDMDHENMFWYRQDPGLGLRLIYFSYDVKMKEKGDIPEGYSVSREKKERFSLILESASTNQTSMYLCASRSGQTYEQYFGPGTRLTVT.

In its sample, this clone was seen once. V is TRBV5-1 and J is TRBJ2-5, with a weak D call TRBD1 (6 bases). This CDR3 is 14 amino acids long. The V gene's germline CDR1 is SGHRS and CDR2 YFSETQ. Deletions cut 0 bases from V and 0 bases from J, with 6 bases between. The CDR3, as DNA: TGCGCCAGCAGCTTGGAGGGGGACCAAGAGACCCAGTACTTC. Amino acid sequence: CASSLEGDQETQYF.

The chain has TRBV19 and TRBJ1-2; unclear D gene. V was shortened by 9 bases and J by 4 bases, with 6 bases between the two germline ends. CDR1 and CDR2 (germline): LNHDA, SQIVND (reference sequence). The CDR3 totals 10 residues. The CDR3 sequence: CASGLYGYTF. The CDR3 region has the DNA TGTGCCAGCGGACTCTATGGCTACACCTTC.

This clone was counted a few times. This chain's CDR3 is CASSLIRGWENEKLFF. CDR3 DNA sequence: TGTGCCAGCAGCTTAATAAGGGGCTGGGAAAATGAAAAACTGTTTTTT. The chain employs TRBV7-8 and TRBJ1-4; weak D call: TRBD1 (5 bases). V lost 2 bases to trimming and J lost 5 bases, with 15 bases between them. Germline values: CDR1 SGHVS, CDR2 FQNEAQ. The CDR3 totals 16 residues.

The chain links TRBV11-2 to TRBJ2-1, with 11 bases aligning to TRBD2. This CDR3 comprises 15 residues. V was pared by 2 bases and J by 10 bases, with 7 bases of the junction left unmatched. Looked up from germline, CDR1 is SGHAT and CDR2 is FQNNGV. In DNA form, the CDR3 reads TGTGCCAGCAGCTTAACTAGCGGGGGTGAGGGGGAGCAGTTCTTC. Protein: CASSLTSGGEGEQFF.

This CDR3 reads CASSPGSYNQPQHF. CDR3 nucleotide sequence: TGTGCCAGCAGTCCCGGGTCATACAATCAGCCCCAGCATTTT. The chain recombines TRBV28 with TRBJ1-5; the D is unclear. Germline values: CDR1 MDHEN, CDR2 SYDVKM. This CDR3 has 14 residues. V lost 5 bases, J lost 3 bases, and 11 bases lay in between.

This chain joins TRBV28 and TRBJ1-5, with a tentative D call TRBD1 (5 bases). This CDR3 has 16 amino acids. V gave up 6 bases and J gave up 4 bases, with 19 bases separating them. CDR1 MDHEN and CDR2 SYDVKM come from the germline V gene. CDR3 region: CASSMAGQAANQPQHF. The CDR3 DNA follows: TGTGCCAGCAGCATGGCGGGGCAGGCCGCGAATCAGCCCCAGCATTTT.

The V call is TRBV28, the J call TRBJ2-2, with 9 bases lining up with TRBD2. V lost 1 base, J lost 5 bases, and 8 bases stayed unmatched. The germline gives CDR1 MDHEN, CDR2 SYDVKM. This CDR3 has 17 residues. The chain's CDR3 is CASSLLASGIVTGELFF. The DNA for the CDR3 is TGTGCCAGCAGTTTATTGGCTAGCGGGATAGTGACCGGGGAGCTGTTTTTT.

This chain uses TRBV28 with TRBJ1-2, with D possibly matching TRBD1 (5 bases). The germline V and J ends were trimmed by 3 bases and 5 bases, with 13 bases remaining between them. The CDR3 consists of 14 residues. Germline V CDR1 and CDR2: MDHEN, SYDVKM. CDR3 protein: CASSFSGGGYGYTF. The CDR3 nucleotides read TGTGCCAGCAGTTTCTCTGGGGGAGGTTATGGCTACACCTTC.

The chain is built from TRBV27 and TRBJ2-3; D is perhaps TRBD2 (7 bases). Per germline, CDR1 MNHEY and CDR2 SMNVEV (reference sequence). This CDR3 comprises 16 residues. V was cut by 5 bases and J by 4 bases, with 19 bases left in between. The CDR3, as DNA: TGTGCCAGCAGTCTGCGAGGGGGGGCGGTTGCAGATACGCAGTATTTT. It encodes CASSLRGGAVADTQYF.

The chain joins TRBV5-1 to TRBJ1-4; 7 bases map to TRBD1. This CDR3 has 14 residues. After removal of 2 bases from V and 7 bases from J, the junction contained 5 bases not matched to a gene. From germline, CDR1 is SGHRS and CDR2 YFSETQ. CDR3 sequence reads: CASSFTGAREKLFF. The CDR3 nucleotides are TGCGCCAGCAGCTTTACAGGGGCTCGTGAAAAACTGTTTTTT.

V and J are TRBV6-1 and TRBJ1-2, with 8 bases that match TRBD1. Germline CDR1 reads MNHNS; CDR2 reads SASEGT. This CDR3 is built from 16 residues. The junction had 15 bases not matched to a gene; V was cut back by 4 bases and J by 8 bases. The CDR3 protein is CASSGPMGQDGEGYTF. The CDR3 DNA is TGTGCCAGCAGTGGTCCCATGGGACAGGACGGGGAAGGCTACACCTTC.

In the case of this clone: One junction end disagrees with the germline gene, perhaps due to a read error. This chain links TRBV12-3 or TRBV12-4 with TRBJ1-1, with unresolved D. The CDR3 totals 11 residues. The chain's CDR3 is CASSKNSEAFF. The CDR3 DNA is TGTGCCAGCAGTAAAAACAGTGAAGCTTTCTTT.

The rearrangement joins TRBV5-1 to TRBJ2-3; TRBD1 matches at 7 bases. CDR1 and CDR2 (germline): SGHRS, YFSETQ. V trimming: 4 bases; J trimming: 3 bases; junction bases outside the gene matches: 2. The CDR3 loop spans 13 amino acids. The CDR3 bases are TGCGCCAGCAGCCAGGGACAGACAGATACGCAGTATTTT. Amino acids: CASSQGQTDTQYF.

As concerns this clone: This specimen includes other DNA sequences encoding the same CDR3. The V gene is TRBV2, the J gene TRBJ2-3, with D hard to call. Trimming removed 2 bases from V and 2 bases from J, with 2 bases in between. The CDR3 loop spans 12 amino acids. CDR1 and CDR2 from the germline V gene are SNHLY and FYNNEI. The CDR3 sequence: CASSELTDTQYF. CDR3 in DNA: TGTGCCAGCAGTGAACTCACAGATACGCAGTATTTT.

This sequence joins TRBV27 and TRBJ2-1; 9 bases are shared with TRBD1. Losses at the gene ends were 9 bases for V and 7 bases for J; bases not matched to a gene: 10. The CDR3 extends over 14 amino acids. CDR1 is MNHEY and CDR2 is SMNVEV in the germline V gene (reference sequence). CDR3 loop: CASQNRGLGNEQFF. The CDR3 DNA sequence: TGTGCCAGTCAAAACAGGGGGCTGGGGAATGAGCAGTTCTTC.

The chain links TRBV7-2 to TRBJ2-7; the match to TRBD1 covers 10 bases. The CDR3 is 15 amino acids. After removal of 5 bases from V and 3 bases from J, the junction contained 7 bases not matched to a gene. Germline loops: CDR1 SGHTA, CDR2 FQGNSA. The CDR3 reads CASSEGTGAYYEQYF. CDR3 DNA: TGTGCCAGCAGCGAGGGGACAGGGGCTTACTACGAGCAGTACTTC.

The rearrangement links TRBV11-2 to TRBJ1-2; 9 bases are shared with TRBD1. CDR1 is SGHAT, CDR2 FQNNGV, per germline. The CDR3 totals 16 residues. V dropped 5 bases and J dropped 4; count of bases not matched to a gene: 11. CDR3 bases: TGTGCCAGCAGCCCAATCGGGACAGGGAAATTCTATGGCTACACCTTC. Its protein product is CASSPIGTGKFYGYTF.

The rearrangement links TRBV5-1 to TRBJ2-7, with a possible D match to TRBD2 (6 bases). The CDR3 has 13 residues. Germline V CDR1 and CDR2: SGHRS, YFSETQ. V gave up 3 bases and J gave up 5 bases, with 12 bases separating them. This CDR3 reads CASSSTSFHEQYF. The CDR3 nucleotides are TGCGCCAGCAGCTCCACTAGCTTCCACGAGCAGTACTTC.

V usage is TRBV11-3 and J usage is TRBJ2-1; 8 nucleotides line up with TRBD1. V dropped 5 bases and J dropped 3; count of bases not matched to a gene: 3. The CDR3 has 14 residues. Per germline, CDR1 SGHNT and CDR2 YENEEA. As DNA, the CDR3 is TGTGCCAGCAGCCCAGGACAGGGCTACAATGAGCAGTTCTTC. It codes for CASSPGQGYNEQFF.